Shown below are 22 T cell receptor beta chains from a single sample sequenced in a study of blood T cell repertoires in COVID-19. Method: immunoSEQ multiplex PCR; TCRdb's copy keeps in-frame clones and lacks some. The table lists roughly 400,000 clones, about 88% of them singletons. Specimen: PBMCs or T cells enriched from blood (not recorded which). The receptors shown here come from a woman aged 18 to 35 who had been exposed to COVID-19.

This chain joins TRBV7-9 and TRBJ1-1; 9 bases agree with TRBD1. The V and J ends lost 10 bases and 0 bases, in that order; junction bases with no gene match: 9. The CDR3 is 15 residues long. CDR1 and CDR2 from the germline V gene are SEHNR and FQNEAQ (reference sequence). CDR3 sequence: CATLLQGALNTEAFF. The DNA of the CDR3 is TGTGCCACCTTACTACAGGGGGCATTGAACACTGAAGCTTTCTTT.

The rearrangement uses TRBV15 and TRBJ1-5; D not resolved. With 0 bases removed from V and 5 bases from J, the gap between germline ends came to 5 bases. Germline CDR1 reads LNHNV; CDR2 reads YYDKDF (reference sequence). The CDR3 spans 13 residues. CDR3 loop: CATSRDLHQPQHF. Written as DNA, the CDR3 is TGTGCCACCAGCAGAGATCTTCATCAGCCCCAGCATTTT.

CDR3 protein: CATSKPSGQGSYEQYF. CDR3 DNA: TGTGCCACCAGCAAACCTTCGGGACAGGGATCCTACGAGCAGTACTTC. The chain joins TRBV15 to TRBJ2-7; 9 nucleotides match TRBD1. This CDR3 region has 16 residues. The trim removed 4 bases at V and 1 base at J, leaving 8 bases unmatched. Germline loops: CDR1 LNHNV, CDR2 YYDKDF (reference sequence).

The chain is built from TRBV7-9 and TRBJ1-1, with D perhaps matching TRBD1 (5 bases). V lost 5 bases to trimming and J lost 1 base, with 17 bases between them. This CDR3 contains 16 residues. CDR1 and CDR2 from the germline V gene are SEHNR and FQNEAQ (reference sequence). CDR3 nucleotide sequence: TGTGCCAGCAGCCCCCAAACCGGGACTTCGAACACTGAAGCTTTCTTT. Residues: CASSPQTGTSNTEAFF. The full variable domain, in which reference TRBV7-9 and TRBJ1-1 provide the parts outside the CDR3, is DTGVSQNPRHKITKRGQNVTFRCDPISEHNRLYWYRQTLGQGPEFLTYFQNEAQLEKSRLLSDRFSAERPKGSFSTLEIQRTEQGDSAMYLCASSPQTGTSNTEAFFGQGTRLTVV.

The chain couples TRBV4-1 to TRBJ1-5; 8 positions agree with TRBD1. CDR1 MGHRA and CDR2 YSYEKL come from the germline V gene. The length of the CDR3 is 17 residues. V lost 1 base, J lost 4 bases, and 9 bases stayed unmatched. CDR3 residues: CASSQGDSGQGNQPQHF. The CDR3 DNA reads as TGCGCCAGCAGCCAAGGAGACTCCGGACAGGGAAATCAGCCCCAGCATTTT.

The chain employs TRBV4-1 and TRBJ2-5; 7 nucleotides line up with TRBD1. The CDR3 sequence is 16 residues long. Per the germline V gene, CDR1 is MGHRA and CDR2 is YSYEKL. J lost 4 bases, V lost 5 bases, and 13 bases had no gene match. CDR3 residues: CASSGSGTALGETQYF. CDR3 in DNA: TGCGCCAGCAGCGGCAGTGGGACAGCTCTTGGAGAGACCCAGTACTTC.

This sequence joins TRBV19 and TRBJ2-3, with D possibly matching TRBD2 (6 bases). The V end was cut by 4 bases, the J end by 1 base, with 9 bases between. This CDR3 comprises 14 residues. Germline CDR1 and CDR2: LNHDA and SQIVND (reference sequence). As DNA, the CDR3 is TGTGCCAGTAGTACAAAGCGGGGCACAGATACGCAGTATTTT. The encoded protein is CASSTKRGTDTQYF.

V is TRBV5-1 and J is TRBJ1-4; a possible D gene is TRBD1 (5 bases). The CDR3 runs to 15 residues. V lost 0 bases, J lost 6 bases, and 12 bases lay in between. In germline, CDR1 is SGHRS, CDR2 YFSETQ. The CDR3 here is CASSLGTVGDEKLFF. The CDR3 nucleotides read TGCGCCAGCAGCTTGGGGACCGTAGGGGATGAAAAACTGTTTTTT.

This rearrangement joins TRBV19 to TRBJ2-7; 8 nucleotides match TRBD1. The CDR3 covers 14 residues. After removal of 3 bases from V and 2 bases from J, the junction contained 3 bases not matched to a gene. Germline CDR1 and CDR2: LNHDA and SQIVND (reference sequence). CDR3 nucleotides: TGTGCCAGTAGTATGGACAGGGTCACCTACGAGCAGTACTTC. This gives the protein CASSMDRVTYEQYF.

As regards this clone: Other nucleotide sequences from this sample produce the same CDR3. V is TRBV9 and J is TRBJ1-5; D is undetermined. The germline V gene encodes CDR1 SGDLS and CDR2 YYNGEE. The germline V and J ends were trimmed by 0 bases and 4 bases, with 11 bases remaining between them. This CDR3 spans 15 amino acids. The CDR3, as DNA: TGTGCCAGCAGCGTAGGAGGGAACTCTAATCAGCCCCAGCATTTT. Amino acid sequence: CASSVGGNSNQPQHF.

The J gene is TRBJ1-4, the V gene TRBV6-5; 7 nucleotides align to TRBD1. This CDR3 comprises 15 residues. V trimming: 6 bases; J trimming: 3 bases; junction bases outside the gene matches: 7. Per the germline V gene, CDR1 is MNHEY and CDR2 is SVGAGI. The CDR3 reads CASRETGTANEKLFF. For the CDR3, the DNA is TGTGCCAGCAGGGAGACCGGGACAGCTAATGAAAAACTGTTTTTT.

The chain uses TRBV15 and TRBJ2-3, with a tentative D call TRBD2 (5 bases). The CDR3 has 15 residues. Looked up from germline, CDR1 is LNHNV and CDR2 is YYDKDF (reference sequence). The V end lost 5 bases, the J end lost 1 base, and 13 bases lay between the germline ends. CDR3 protein: CATSGRDFRTDTQYF. CDR3 sequence (DNA): TGTGCCACCAGCGGGAGAGACTTCCGCACAGATACGCAGTATTTT.

The chain couples TRBV4-2 to TRBJ1-2, with D possibly TRBD1 on 5 matching bases. Germline values: CDR1 LGHNA, CDR2 YNFKEQ. Trimming shortened V by 4 bases and J by 3 bases, and 12 bases separated the two germline ends. The length of the CDR3 is 14 residues. CDR3 sequence reads: CASSLDSVYYGYTF. In nucleotides, the CDR3 is TGTGCCAGCAGCCTCGACAGCGTTTACTATGGCTACACCTTC.

This sequence joins TRBV29-1 and TRBJ2-3; 10 bases match TRBD1. This CDR3 is built from 14 residues. Germline-derived CDR1 and CDR2 are SQVTM and ANQGSEA. V shed 4 bases and J 4 bases; nucleotides not matched to a gene: 5. The CDR3 nucleotides read TGCAGCGTTGGGGACAGGGGATGGGCAGATACGCAGTATTTT. Translating gives CSVGDRGWADTQYF.

The chain couples TRBV19 to TRBJ2-1; possibly TRBD1 for D (6 bases). V shed 3 bases and J shed 2 bases, with 8 bases lying between them. The CDR3 totals 14 residues. The V gene's germline CDR1 is LNHDA and CDR2 SQIVND (reference sequence). CDR3 residues: CASSIWGPYNEQFF. CDR3 DNA: TGTGCCAGTAGTATCTGGGGGCCCTACAATGAGCAGTTCTTC.

This rearrangement joins TRBV11-3 to TRBJ2-2; 8 bases map to TRBD2. J lost 4 bases, V lost 2 bases, and 0 bases had no gene match. The length of the CDR3 is 14 residues. CDR1 SGHNT and CDR2 YENEEA come from the germline V gene. The CDR3 reads CASSLSGGTGELFF. In DNA form, the CDR3 reads TGTGCCAGCAGCTTAAGCGGGGGCACCGGGGAGCTGTTTTTT. Variable domain in full (rest from reference TRBV11-3 and TRBJ2-2): EAGVVQSPRYKIIEKKQPVAFWCNPISGHNTLYWYLQNLGQGPELLIRYENEEAVDDSQLPKDRFSAERLKGVDSTLKIQPAELGDSAVYLCASSLSGGTGELFFGEGSRLTVL.

The chain carries TRBV19 and TRBJ1-5; TRBD1 aligns across 9 bases. J was trimmed by 0 bases and V by 2 bases; bases with no gene match: 2. In germline, CDR1 is LNHDA, CDR2 SQIVND (reference sequence). The CDR3 contains 16 residues. CDR3 in DNA: TGTGCCAGTAGTATAACAGGGGGCTATAGCAATCAGCCCCAGCATTTT. It translates to CASSITGGYSNQPQHF.

V is TRBV10-3 and J is TRBJ2-7, with 9 nucleotides matching TRBD1. Germline V gene lookup returns CDR1 ENHRY and CDR2 SYGVKD. Trimming at V came to 4 bases and at J to 1 base, leaving 8 bases not matched to a gene. The CDR3 sequence is 16 residues long. CDR3 in amino acids: CAISGSETGGSYEQYF. The CDR3 DNA sequence: TGTGCCATCAGTGGGTCCGAGACAGGGGGGTCCTACGAGCAGTACTTC.

This rearrangement joins TRBV15 to TRBJ2-5, with D perhaps TRBD2 (5 bases). The germline V gene has CDR1 LNHNV and CDR2 YYDKDF (reference sequence). This CDR3 is 13 amino acids long. V lost 1 base, J lost 5 bases, and 8 bases lay in between. The CDR3 region is CATSRAGMETQYF. In DNA form, the CDR3 reads TGTGCCACCAGCAGAGCGGGGATGGAGACCCAGTACTTC.

The chain couples TRBV10-3 to TRBJ1-2, with D possibly TRBD1 on 6 matching bases. In germline, CDR1 is ENHRY, CDR2 SYGVKD. The length of the CDR3 is 12 residues. Trimming removed 8 bases at V and 8 bases at J, with 15 bases between. CDR3 bases: TGTGCCATCGGGTCAGGGGTGGGAGGCTACACCTTC. Translating gives CAIGSGVGGYTF.

Written as DNA, the CDR3 is TGTGCCAGCAGCTTACGGCTAGCGGGGGGGACAGATACGCAGTATTTT. It translates to CASSLRLAGGTDTQYF. The chain is built from TRBV7-2 and TRBJ2-3; TRBD2 aligns across 12 bases. V lost 2 bases and J lost 3; bases outside the gene matches: 3. Germline loops: CDR1 SGHTA, CDR2 FQGNSA. The length of the CDR3 is 16 residues.

CDR3 nucleotides: TGTGCCAGCAGCCCCTTAAAGTCCAGCGGGAGAAGTCCCTACAATGAGCAGTTCTTC. It is translated as CASSPLKSSGRSPYNEQFF. The rearrangement links TRBV12-1 to TRBJ2-1; the tabulated D call, TRBD2, remains unverified against the DNA. TRBV12-1 is noted as a pseudogene. The CDR3 spans 19 residues.